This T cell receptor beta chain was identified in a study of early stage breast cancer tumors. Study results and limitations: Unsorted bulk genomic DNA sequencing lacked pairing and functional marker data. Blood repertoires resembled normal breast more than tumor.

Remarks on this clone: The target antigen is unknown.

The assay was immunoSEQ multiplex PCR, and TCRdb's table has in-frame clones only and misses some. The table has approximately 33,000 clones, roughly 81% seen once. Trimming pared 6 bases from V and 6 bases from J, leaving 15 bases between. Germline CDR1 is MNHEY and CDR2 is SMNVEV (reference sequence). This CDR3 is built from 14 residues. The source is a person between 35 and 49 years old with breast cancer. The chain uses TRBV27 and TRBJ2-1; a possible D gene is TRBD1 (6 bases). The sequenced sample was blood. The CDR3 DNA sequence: TGTGCCAGCAGGGGGGCTGCGTCTCTCAATGAGCAGTTCTTC. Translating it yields CASRGAASLNEQFF.